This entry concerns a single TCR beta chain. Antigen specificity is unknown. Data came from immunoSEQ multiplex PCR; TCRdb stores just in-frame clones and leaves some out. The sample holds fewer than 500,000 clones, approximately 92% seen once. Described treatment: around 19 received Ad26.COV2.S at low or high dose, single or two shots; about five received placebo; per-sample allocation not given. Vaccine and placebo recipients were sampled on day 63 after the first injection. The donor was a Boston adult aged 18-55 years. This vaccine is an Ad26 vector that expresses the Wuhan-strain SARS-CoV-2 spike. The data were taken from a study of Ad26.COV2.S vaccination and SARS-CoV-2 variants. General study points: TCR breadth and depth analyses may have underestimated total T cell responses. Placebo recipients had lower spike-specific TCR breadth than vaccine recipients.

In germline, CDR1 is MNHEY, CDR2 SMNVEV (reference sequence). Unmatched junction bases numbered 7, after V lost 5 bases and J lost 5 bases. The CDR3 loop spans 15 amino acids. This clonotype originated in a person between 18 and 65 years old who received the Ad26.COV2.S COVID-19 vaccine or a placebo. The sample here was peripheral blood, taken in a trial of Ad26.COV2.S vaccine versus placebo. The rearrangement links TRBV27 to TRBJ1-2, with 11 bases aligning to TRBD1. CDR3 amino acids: CASSPRTGGAYGYTF. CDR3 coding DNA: TGTGCCAGCAGTCCCAGGACAGGGGGCGCTTATGGCTACACCTTC.